These T cell receptor beta chains were read from a single sample in a study of T-cell reconstitution after alpha-beta-depleted transplantation in children. A single record per CDR3 protein comes from TCRdb applying MiXCR to the PCR reads. Among about 200,000 distinct CDR3 sequences, roughly 7.1% were seen once, and the ten largest hold 5.5%. The sequencing here drew on PBMCs, taken before TCRalphabeta/CD19-depleted stem cell transplant. The source is a boy aged 2 to 10 with acute lymphoblastic leukemia, due to receive a stem cell transplant. Each CDR3 is given with its conserved first and last residue. D genes are given only for firm matches. Where a row states a size, it is once, few, many or the class of an expanded clone; other rows omit it.

TRBJ2-7 . . TRBV6-5 15 TGTGCCAGCAGTTACTCAGGGCTAGCTCCCTACGAGCAGTACTTC CASSYSGLAPYEQYF
TRBJ2-1 TRBD2 many TRBV7-9 14 TGTGCCAGCAGCTTTCCGGGACTAAGAAATGAGCAGTTCTTC CASSFPGLRNEQFF
TRBJ2-7 . many TRBV5-1 16 TGCGCCAGCAGCTTCGGATTCAGACAGGACTCCTACGAGCAGTACTTC CASSFGFRQDSYEQYF
TRBJ1-6 TRBD1 few TRBV18 17 TGTGCCAGCTCACCCCTCCTGGACAGGGGCGGAAATTCACCCCTCCACTTT CASSPLLDRGGNSPLHF
TRBJ2-5 TRBD2 . TRBV6-2/TRBV6-3 19 TGTGCCAGCAGTTACAGAGGACTAGCGGGGGGGCGGAACCAAGAGACCCAGTACTTC CASSYRGLAGGRNQETQYF
TRBJ2-1 TRBD1 many TRBV5-6 15 TGTGCCAGCAGTCCCGTAGGACAGGGGAACAATGAGCAGTTCTTC CASSPVGQGNNEQFF
TRBJ2-5 . many TRBV7-2 15 TGTGCCAGCAGCTTAAGCAGGAGCCTTAGGGAGACCCAGTACTTC CASSLSRSLRETQYF
TRBJ2-5 . many TRBV6-5 14 TGTGCCAGCAGTTACACAAGGAGTAGAGAGACCCAGTACTTC CASSYTRSRETQYF
TRBJ2-7 . many TRBV28 13 TGTGCCAGCACCAAGGGGACCGTCTACGAGCAGTACTTC CASTKGTVYEQYF
TRBJ2-3 . many TRBV12-3/TRBV12-4 15 TGTGCCAGCAGTCGAGGGGGGGGCTACACAGATACGCAGTATTTT CASSRGGGYTDTQYF
TRBJ2-5 TRBD2 few TRBV20-1 15 TGCAGTGCTAGGTCGCGGGAGGGGAATGGGGAGACCCAGTACTTC CSARSREGNGETQYF
TRBJ1-1 . many TRBV24-1 13 TGTGCCACCAGTGACCCCAGCTTGAAGGAAGCTTTCTTT CATSDPSLKEAFF
TRBJ2-3 TRBD1 many TRBV12-3/TRBV12-4 16 TGTGCCAGCAGTCACAGCCCGGGACAGATCACAGATACGCAGTATTTT CASSHSPGQITDTQYF
TRBJ2-3 . many TRBV4-2 15 TGTGCCAGCAGCCAAGATTGGAGGGAGGAAGATACGCAGTATTTT CASSQDWREEDTQYF
TRBJ1-2 TRBD1 many TRBV12-3/TRBV12-4 13 TGTGCCAGCAGACCGACAGGGGAGCGTGGCTACACCTTC CASRPTGERGYTF
TRBJ2-5 . few TRBV6-2/TRBV6-3 14 TGTGCCAGCAACCAACAGGGGGGGGCCGAGACCCAGTACTTC CASNQQGGAETQYF
TRBJ2-2 . many TRBV28 12 TGTGCCAGCATAATGGGAGGTGGAGGGCTGTTTTTT CASIMGGGGLFF
TRBJ2-5 . many TRBV28 14 TGTGCCAGCAGTTTACGCCTTTGGACAGAGACCCAGTACTTC CASSLRLWTETQYF
TRBJ1-5 . few TRBV27 14 TGTGCCAGCAGTTTTGAGATGGGCAATCAGCCCCAGCATTTT CASSFEMGNQPQHF
TRBJ2-3 . many TRBV7-2 12 TGTGCCAGCAGACGAAGCACAGATACGCAGTATTTT CASRRSTDTQYF
TRBJ1-1 . few TRBV18 14 TGTGCCAGCTCACCACCGTCCTTGAACACTGAAGCTTTCTTT CASSPPSLNTEAFF
TRBJ2-1 TRBD2 many TRBV27 12 TGTGCCAGCTTGGGACTAGCAAATGAGCAGTTCTTC CASLGLANEQFF
TRBJ2-3 TRBD2 many TRBV7-8 16 TGTGCCAGCAGCCCTGCTCAGCGGGAGTTAACAGATACGCAGTATTTT CASSPAQRELTDTQYF
TRBJ1-1 . . TRBV3-1 17 TGTGCCACCAGCCAAGATTGCTTCTCCGGGGTGAACACTGAAGCTTTCTTT CATSQDCFSGVNTEAFF
TRBJ2-5 . many TRBV20-1 13 TGCAGTGCTTGGGGGACCCAGGGGGAGACCCAGTACTTC CSAWGTQGETQYF
TRBJ2-1 . many TRBV20-1 14 TGCAGTGCTAGAAGCCCCGCAGGGGTCAATGAGCAGTTCTTC CSARSPAGVNEQFF
TRBJ2-7 . many TRBV12-3/TRBV12-4 12 TGTGCCAGCAGTCGGACAGCTTACGAGCAGTACTTC CASSRTAYEQYF
TRBJ2-3 . many TRBV9 15 TGTGCCAGCAGCGGTCCCGACAGTAGCACATATACGCAGTATTTT CASSGPDSSTYTQYF
TRBJ2-5 TRBD1 many TRBV12-3/TRBV12-4 15 TGTGCCAGCAGCCCATTAGAGGGGGCGCAAGAGACCCAGTACTTC CASSPLEGAQETQYF
TRBJ2-2 TRBD1 . TRBV14 18 TGTGCCAGCAGCCAAGGGGGGACAGGCCCCCCGAACACCGGGGAGCTGTTTTTT CASSQGGTGPPNTGELFF
TRBJ1-6 . many TRBV29-1 13 TGCAGCGTTACAACAGAGTATAATTCACCCCTCCACTTT CSVTTEYNSPLHF
TRBJ2-1 . many TRBV15 15 TGTGCCACCAGCAGAGATCGCCCAGGCTACAATGAGCAGTTCTTC CATSRDRPGYNEQFF
TRBJ1-6 TRBD1 many TRBV20-1 13 TGCAGTGCTGGGACCGGGACAGGGCGTTTCCTCCACTTT CSAGTGTGRFLHF
TRBJ2-7 . few TRBV12-3/TRBV12-4 12 TGTGCCAGCACCTACGGCCCCTACGAGCAGTACTTC CASTYGPYEQYF
TRBJ1-3 . many TRBV29-1 12 TGCAGCGCCAGGGACTCTGGAAACACCATATATTTT CSARDSGNTIYF
TRBJ2-2 . many TRBV12-5 13 . CASGQGAGELFFF
TRBJ2-3 TRBD1 many TRBV12-3/TRBV12-4 15 TGTGCCAGCAGTGCCCCGAGGGGGCACACAGATACGCAGTATTTT CASSAPRGHTDTQYF
TRBJ1-3 TRBD1 . TRBV30 14 TGTGCCTGGAGTGGGACAGGCTCTGGAAACACCATATATTTT CAWSGTGSGNTIYF
TRBJ2-1 TRBD2 many TRBV12-3/TRBV12-4 15 TGTGCCAGCAGTTTTGGGGGGGGAGCCTACAATGAGCAGTTCTTC CASSFGGGAYNEQFF
TRBJ2-1 . many TRBV3-1 18 TGTGCCAGCAGCCTAGAGGAAAGCGGAGGGGAATCCTACAATGAGCAGTTCTTC CASSLEESGGESYNEQFF
TRBJ1-3 TRBD1 many TRBV29-1 13 TGCAGCGCTATGACAGGGTCTGGAAACACCATATATTTT CSAMTGSGNTIYF
TRBJ2-3 . . TRBV6-5 14 TGTGCCAGCAGTTACCCAGGTCTCGGAGATACGCAGTATTTT CASSYPGLGDTQYF
TRBJ1-6 . many TRBV10-2 15 TGCGCCAGCAGTGAGTCTGCAGGGAGGAACTCACCCCTCCACTTT CASSESAGRNSPLHF
TRBJ2-7 . . TRBV30 13 TGTGCCTGGACGAGGGGGTTGATTTACGAGCAGTACTTC CAWTRGLIYEQYF
TRBJ2-7 TRBD1 few TRBV18 16 TGTGCCAGCTCACCTCCCGGGGACAGGGTTGGCTACGAGCAGTACTTC CASSPPGDRVGYEQYF
TRBJ2-6 TRBD2 many TRBV20-1 16 TGCAGTGCTAACCCGGGGAGGGATTCTGGGGCCAACGTCCTGACTTTC CSANPGRDSGANVLTF
TRBJ1-2 TRBD1 . TRBV27 14 TGTGCCAGCAGTTCGGGGACAGGGACCGATGGCTACACCTTC CASSSGTGTDGYTF
TRBJ2-5 . many TRBV20-1 15 TGCAGTGCGACGAAACGGATTAGCGCTCAAGAGACCCAGTACTTC CSATKRISAQETQYF
TRBJ1-1 TRBD1 . TRBV24-1 13 TGTGCCACCCAGGGGCAGGGGGGCACTGAAGCTTTCTTT CATQGQGGTEAFF
TRBJ2-2 TRBD1 few TRBV7-7 15 TGTGCTAGCAGCCCAGGACAGGTACCCACCGGGGAGCTGTTTTTT CASSPGQVPTGELFF
TRBJ2-2 TRBD2 . TRBV6-2/TRBV6-3 16 TGTGCCAGCAGGGCCCCTAGCGGTCAGAACACCGGGGAGCTGTTTTTT CASRAPSGQNTGELFF
TRBJ2-1 . many TRBV4-2 15 TGTGCCAGCAGCACACTAGCCAACGGAGGGAATGAGCAGTTCTTC CASSTLANGGNEQFF
TRBJ2-1 . few TRBV28 16 TGTGCCAGCAGTTTTGGTAATGAGGGGCAGGTATATGAGCAGTTCTTC CASSFGNEGQVYEQFF
TRBJ2-2 . . TRBV20-1 16 TGCAGTGGAACGAAACTACAAGCCCGACGGGCCGGGGAGCTGTTTTTT CSGTKLQARRAGELFF
TRBJ2-7 . many TRBV10-1 15 TGCGCCAGCAGTGAGGGTCCGAGCAAGACCTACGAGCAGTACTTC CASSEGPSKTYEQYF
TRBJ1-3 . . TRBV25-1 14 TGTGCCAGCAGTGGTCACGGGGGCGGAAACACCATATATTTT CASSGHGGGNTIYF